The following is a T cell receptor (beta chain) sequence with its context. Its antigen is not known. The data stem from a study of human T cells and chemical hapten exposure. Whole-study context: Patients additionally received therapeutic doses of diphenylcyclopropenone on the scalp once a week, and this continued throughout the approximately 23-week study.

Unique molecular identifiers were attached to individual cDNA molecules within the library. TCRdb redid the calling of the RACE reads with MiXCR, one entry per CDR3 protein. The sample shows roughly 80,000 distinct CDR3 sequences, approximately 14% of them seen only once. Time point: pre-sensitization, week 0. Treatment indicated: therapeutic diphenylcyclopropenone sensitization with weekly scalp DPC. The germline gives CDR1 MDHEN, CDR2 SYDVKM. Trimming removed 5 bases from V and 5 bases from J; junction bases left unmatched: 10. The length of the CDR3 is 15 residues. Study-wide results and caveats: Controls formed significantly fewer large CDR3 similarity clusters than expanded TCRs did. Correlating positively with patch test score were the PT1 expanded TCR counts.

The chain employs TRBV28 and TRBJ2-5; TRBD1 aligns across 8 bases. The material was whole blood, obtained in connection with sensitization to the hapten diphenylcyclopropenone (DPC). The receptor was derived from a woman aged 45-60 years with alopecia areata. Some clones in this sample may be carry-over from other donors' samples. The DNA of the CDR3 is TGTGCCAGCAGTACACCGACAGGGGTCATGGAGACCCAGTACTTC. Translated: CASSTPTGVMETQYF.